Listed here are 6 T cell receptor beta chains from one sample, sequenced in a study of response to subunit inactivated influenza vaccine. Each CDR3 protein is one row after TCRdb ran MiXCR on the RT-PCR reads. The sample lists approximately 730,000 distinct CDR3 sequences, approximately 15% occurring once. This specimen was PBMCs from blood, taken approximately 15 days before vaccination. The receptors originated from a man in his fifties or sixties who received an inactivated influenza vaccine.

This rearrangement joins TRBV27 to TRBJ1-2, with TRBD1 as a possible D gene (5 bases). Trimming pared 7 bases from V and 8 bases from J, leaving 11 bases between. This CDR3 has 11 amino acids. Germline CDR1 reads MNHEY; CDR2 reads SMNVEV (reference sequence). The chain's CDR3 is CASTQGRGYTF. As DNA, the CDR3 is TGTGCCAGCACTCAGGGAAGGGGCTACACCTTC.

This clonotype turned up a few times. The chain joins TRBV14 to TRBJ2-1; 10 positions match TRBD2. V lost 4 bases to trimming and J lost 6 bases; unmatched junction nucleotides: 9. CDR3 length: 16 amino acids. Germline lookup yields CDR1 SGHDN and CDR2 FVKESK. The CDR3 sequence is CASSRLLAGVSNEQFF. In nucleotides, the CDR3 is TGTGCCAGCAGCCGCCTTCTAGCGGGAGTAAGCAATGAGCAGTTCTTC.

The table lists this clonotype with many counts. V and J are TRBV28 and TRBJ2-1; a weak D match, TRBD2 (6 bases). Trimming removed 8 bases from V and 4 bases from J, with 18 bases in between. The germline CDR1 and CDR2 sequences are MDHEN and SYDVKM. CDR3 size: 15 residues. As DNA, the CDR3 is TGTGCCAGCGCTAGCGCACTCCCTGGGTACAATGAGCAGTTCTTC. It specifies CASASALPGYNEQFF. The full variable domain, its missing parts supplied by reference TRBV28 and TRBJ2-1, is DVKVTQSSRYLVKRTGEKVFLECVQDMDHENMFWYRQDPGLGLRLIYFSYDVKMKEKGDIPEGYSVSREKKERFSLILESASTNQTSMYLCASASALPGYNEQFFGPGTRLTVL.

The V and J genes are TRBV3-1 and TRBJ2-1; the match to TRBD2 covers 8 bases. Trimming cost V 0 bases and J 12 bases; bases outside gene matches: 10. The CDR3 length is 15 residues. Germline CDR1 is LGHDT and CDR2 is YNNKEL (reference sequence). The CDR3 DNA follows: TGTGCCAGCAGCCAAGAGTTCACTAGCGGAAAGTGGCAGTTCTTC. It is translated as CASSQEFTSGKWQFF.

This clonotype was recorded at least ten times. V is TRBV20-1 and J is TRBJ2-3; D might be TRBD1 or TRBD2, each matching 5 bases. Germline V gene data show CDR1 as DFQATT and CDR2 as SNEGSKA (reference sequence). The V end was cut by 5 bases, the J end by 3 bases, with 9 bases between. CDR3 length: 12 residues. This CDR3 is CSAEGRTDTQYF. DNA for the CDR3: TGCAGTGCTGAGGGGAGAACAGATACGCAGTATTTT.

There are a few counts of this clonotype. The rearrangement joins TRBV9 to TRBJ2-2; a possible D gene is TRBD2 (5 bases). This CDR3 is 15 amino acids long. Germline V lookup: CDR1 SGDLS, CDR2 YYNGEE. V lost 1 base, J lost 4 bases, and 11 bases lay in between. DNA of the CDR3: TGTGCCAGCAGCGTACCCTCAACTAGCACCGGGGAGCTGTTTTTT. It specifies CASSVPSTSTGELFF.